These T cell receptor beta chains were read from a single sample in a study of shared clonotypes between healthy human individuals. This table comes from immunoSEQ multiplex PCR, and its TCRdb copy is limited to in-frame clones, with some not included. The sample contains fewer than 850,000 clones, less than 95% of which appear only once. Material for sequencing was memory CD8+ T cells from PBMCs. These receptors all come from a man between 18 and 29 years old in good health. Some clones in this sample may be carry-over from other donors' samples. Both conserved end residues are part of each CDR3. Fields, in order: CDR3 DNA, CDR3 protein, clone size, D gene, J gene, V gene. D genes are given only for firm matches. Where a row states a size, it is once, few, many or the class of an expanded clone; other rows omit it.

CDR3 DNA: TGTGCCAGCAGATTGCGGGGGGCTCCAGATACGCAGTATTTT; CDR3 protein: CASRLRGAPDTQYF; clone size: -; D gene: TRBD2; J gene: TRBJ2-3; V gene: TRBV11-2
CDR3 DNA: TGTGCCAGCAGCCCTACCGGGACAGCTCCCTACGAGCAGTACTTC; CDR3 protein: CASSPTGTAPYEQYF; clone size: -; D gene: TRBD1; J gene: TRBJ2-7; V gene: TRBV11-2
CDR3 DNA: TGTGCCTGGAGAACTACGAACACCGGGGAGCTGTTTTTT; CDR3 protein: CAWRTTNTGELFF; clone size: -; D gene: -; J gene: TRBJ2-2; V gene: TRBV30
CDR3 DNA: TGTGCCAGCAGTGCGGGCACAGATACGCAGTATTTT; CDR3 protein: CASSAGTDTQYF; clone size: -; D gene: -; J gene: TRBJ2-3; V gene: TRBV7-8
CDR3 DNA: TGTGCCAGCAGCTCAGGTGTGGGGGGCCCCTACGAGCAGTACTTC; CDR3 protein: CASSSGVGGPYEQYF; clone size: few; D gene: -; J gene: TRBJ2-7; V gene: TRBV11-2
CDR3 DNA: TGTGCCAGCAGCCCGGGACTAGCGGGCGCCTACGAGCAGTACTTC; CDR3 protein: CASSPGLAGAYEQYF; clone size: -; D gene: TRBD2; J gene: TRBJ2-7; V gene: TRBV7-2
CDR3 DNA: TGTGCCAGCAGTATGACAGGGTCTCACTATGGCTACACCTTC; CDR3 protein: CASSMTGSHYGYTF; clone size: -; D gene: TRBD1; J gene: TRBJ1-2; V gene: TRBV27
CDR3 DNA: TGTGCCAGCAAGGCAAGCGGGAGCCATGAGCAGTTCTTC; CDR3 protein: CASKASGSHEQFF; clone size: -; D gene: TRBD2; J gene: TRBJ2-1; V gene: TRBV7-6
CDR3 DNA: TGTGCCAGCAGTTTTCTAGCGGGATACAATGAGCAGTTCTTC; CDR3 protein: CASSFLAGYNEQFF; clone size: -; D gene: TRBD2; J gene: TRBJ2-1; V gene: TRBV28
CDR3 DNA: TGTGCCAGCAGCCCCGGCAGGGTCACCTACGAGCAGTACTTC; CDR3 protein: CASSPGRVTYEQYF; clone size: once; D gene: -; J gene: TRBJ2-7; V gene: TRBV6-5
CDR3 DNA: TGTGCCAGCAGGCGCCACCTCGGGACAGGCACTGAAGCTTTCTTT; CDR3 protein: CASRRHLGTGTEAFF; clone size: once; D gene: TRBD1; J gene: TRBJ1-1; V gene: TRBV28
CDR3 DNA: TGTGCCATCAGTTTGAAGCGGGAGGATAATGAGCAGTTCTTC; CDR3 protein: CAISLKREDNEQFF; clone size: -; D gene: TRBD2; J gene: TRBJ2-1; V gene: TRBV10-3
CDR3 DNA: TGTGCCAGCAGCAATCATCTTCCGACTAGAACCGGGGAGCTGTTTTTT; CDR3 protein: CASSNHLPTRTGELFF; clone size: few; D gene: -; J gene: TRBJ2-2; V gene: TRBV27
CDR3 DNA: TGTGCCAGCAGCCAATTGAGCGGGGGGGACGAGCAGTACTTC; CDR3 protein: CASSQLSGGDEQYF; clone size: -; D gene: TRBD2; J gene: TRBJ2-7; V gene: TRBV14
CDR3 DNA: TGTGCCAGCAGCTTCGCCCCGGAGAATCAGCCCCAGCATTTT; CDR3 protein: CASSFAPENQPQHF; clone size: -; D gene: -; J gene: TRBJ1-5; V gene: TRBV5-6
CDR3 DNA: TGTGCCAGCAGCTATCTAGCGGGAGCCGTCCCGGGCGGGGAGCTGTTTTTT; CDR3 protein: CASSYLAGAVPGGELFF; clone size: -; D gene: TRBD2; J gene: TRBJ2-2; V gene: TRBV7-3
CDR3 DNA: TGTGCCAGCAGCTTACGTTCTAGCGGGAAACGAAATGAGCAGTTCTTC; CDR3 protein: CASSLRSSGKRNEQFF; clone size: -; D gene: TRBD2; J gene: TRBJ2-1; V gene: TRBV7-2
CDR3 DNA: TGCGCCAGCAGCACAGCGAAACCGGGAACGGCTCACTACGAGCAGTACTTC; CDR3 protein: CASSTAKPGTAHYEQYF; clone size: -; D gene: -; J gene: TRBJ2-7; V gene: TRBV5-1
CDR3 DNA: TGCGCCAGCAGCCAAGGACAGGGAAGACAGCCCCAGCATTTT; CDR3 protein: CASSQGQGRQPQHF; clone size: -; D gene: TRBD1; J gene: TRBJ1-5; V gene: TRBV4-1
CDR3 DNA: TGTGCCAGCAGCCTAGCCCCCAGCCGGGGCTACGAGCAGTACTTC; CDR3 protein: CASSLAPSRGYEQYF; clone size: once; D gene: -; J gene: TRBJ2-7; V gene: TRBV27
CDR3 DNA: TGTGCCAGCAGTTTAAGGTCTGGAAACACCATATATTTT; CDR3 protein: CASSLRSGNTIYF; clone size: few; D gene: -; J gene: TRBJ1-3; V gene: TRBV27
CDR3 DNA: TGTGCCAGCAGCGCTTCAGGGGGAGGGTCCAATGAGCAGTTCTTC; CDR3 protein: CASSASGGGSNEQFF; clone size: once; D gene: -; J gene: TRBJ2-1; V gene: TRBV9
CDR3 DNA: TGTGCCAGCAGTACTAGCGGGAGGGCCTACGAGCAGTACTTC; CDR3 protein: CASSTSGRAYEQYF; clone size: once; D gene: TRBD2; J gene: TRBJ2-7; V gene: TRBV6-6
CDR3 DNA: TGTGCCAGCAGCGTCCGGACAGACAGACTAGCGGGAGATACGCAGTATTTT; CDR3 protein: CASSVRTDRLAGDTQYF; clone size: -; D gene: TRBD2; J gene: TRBJ2-3; V gene: TRBV9